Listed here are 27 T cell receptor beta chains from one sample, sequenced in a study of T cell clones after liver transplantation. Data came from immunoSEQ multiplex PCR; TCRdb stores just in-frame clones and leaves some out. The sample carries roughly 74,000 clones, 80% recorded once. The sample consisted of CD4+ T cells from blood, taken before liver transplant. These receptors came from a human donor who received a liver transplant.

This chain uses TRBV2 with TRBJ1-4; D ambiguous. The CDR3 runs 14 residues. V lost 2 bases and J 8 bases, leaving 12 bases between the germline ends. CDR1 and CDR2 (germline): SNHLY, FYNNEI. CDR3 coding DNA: TGTGCCAGCAGTGAAATATGGAATAACGAAAAACTGTTTTTT. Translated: CASSEIWNNEKLFF.

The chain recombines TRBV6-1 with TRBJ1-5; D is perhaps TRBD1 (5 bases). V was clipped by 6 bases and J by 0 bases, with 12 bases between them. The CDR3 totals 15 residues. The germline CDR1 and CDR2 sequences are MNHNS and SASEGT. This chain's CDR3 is CASRTDTSSNQPQHF. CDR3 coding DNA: TGTGCCAGCAGGACGGACACTAGTAGCAATCAGCCCCAGCATTTT.

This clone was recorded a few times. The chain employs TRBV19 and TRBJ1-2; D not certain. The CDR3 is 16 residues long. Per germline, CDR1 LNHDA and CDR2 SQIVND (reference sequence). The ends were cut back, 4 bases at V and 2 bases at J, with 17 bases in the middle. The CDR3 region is CASSTLGSGRNYGYTF. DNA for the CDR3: TGTGCCAGTAGTACCCTTGGTTCGGGCAGAAACTATGGCTACACCTTC.

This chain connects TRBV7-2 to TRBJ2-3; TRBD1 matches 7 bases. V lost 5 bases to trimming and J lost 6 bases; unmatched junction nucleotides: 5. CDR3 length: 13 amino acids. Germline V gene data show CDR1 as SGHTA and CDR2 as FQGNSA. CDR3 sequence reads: CASSNLQGDTQYF. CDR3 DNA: TGTGCCAGCAGCAATCTACAGGGGGATACGCAGTATTTT.

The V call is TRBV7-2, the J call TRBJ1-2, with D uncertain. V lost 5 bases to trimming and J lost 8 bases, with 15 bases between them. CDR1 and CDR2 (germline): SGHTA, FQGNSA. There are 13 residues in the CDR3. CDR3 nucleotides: TGTGCCAGCAGCCCCCGCCACGGGGAGGGCTACACCTTC. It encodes CASSPRHGEGYTF. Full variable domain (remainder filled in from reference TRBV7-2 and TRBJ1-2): GAGVSQSPSNKVTEKGKDVELRCDPISGHTALYWYRQSLGQGLEFLIYFQGNSAPDKSGLPSDRFSAERTGGSVSTLTIQRTQQEDSAVYLCASSPRHGEGYTFGSGTRLTVV.

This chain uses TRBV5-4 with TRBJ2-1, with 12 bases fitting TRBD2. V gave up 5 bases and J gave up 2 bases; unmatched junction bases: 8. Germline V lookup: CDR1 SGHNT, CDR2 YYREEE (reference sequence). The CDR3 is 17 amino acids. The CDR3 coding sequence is TGTGCCAGCAGATACCGACTAGCGGGAGAGGCCTACAATGAGCAGTTCTTC. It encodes CASRYRLAGEAYNEQFF.

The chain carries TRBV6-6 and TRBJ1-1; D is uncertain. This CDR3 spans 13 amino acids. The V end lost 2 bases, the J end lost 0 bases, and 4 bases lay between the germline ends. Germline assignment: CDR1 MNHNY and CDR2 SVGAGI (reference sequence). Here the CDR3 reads CASSYAVNTEAFF. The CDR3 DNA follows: TGTGCCAGCAGTTACGCGGTGAACACTGAAGCTTTCTTT.

The CDR3 protein is CASGLAQGAGAFF. The CDR3 DNA sequence: TGTGCTAGTGGTTTGGCCCAGGGGGCGGGAGCTTTCTTT. This rearrangement joins TRBV12-5 to TRBJ1-1; TRBD1 aligns across 8 bases. Germline CDR1 LGHNT, CDR2 FRNRAP. Trimming removed 1 base from V and 10 bases from J; junction bases left unmatched: 5. The CDR3 is made up of 13 amino acids.

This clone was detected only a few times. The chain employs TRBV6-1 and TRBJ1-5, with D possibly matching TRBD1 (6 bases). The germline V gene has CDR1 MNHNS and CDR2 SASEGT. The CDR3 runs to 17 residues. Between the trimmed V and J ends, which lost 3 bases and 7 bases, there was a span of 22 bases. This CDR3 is CASSDGYGGRLLQPQHF. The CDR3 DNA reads TGTGCCAGCAGTGACGGGTACGGGGGGCGGTTGTTGCAGCCCCAGCATTTT.

This chain's CDR3 is CASSPLNQGQIGGETQYF. The CDR3 coding sequence is TGTGCCAGCTCACCACTCAACCAGGGACAGATTGGCGGGGAGACCCAGTACTTC. The chain is built from TRBV18 and TRBJ2-5; 7 nucleotides line up with TRBD1. This CDR3 has 18 residues. Germline V gene lookup returns CDR1 KGHSH and CDR2 LQKENI. Unmatched junction bases numbered 16, after V lost 1 base and J lost 5 bases.

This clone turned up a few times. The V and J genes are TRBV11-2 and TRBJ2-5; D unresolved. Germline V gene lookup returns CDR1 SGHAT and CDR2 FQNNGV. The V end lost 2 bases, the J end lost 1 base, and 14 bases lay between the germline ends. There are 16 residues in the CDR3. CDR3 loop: CASSLKSSPFQETQYF. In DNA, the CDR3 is TGTGCCAGCAGCTTAAAAAGCAGCCCCTTCCAAGAGACCCAGTACTTC.

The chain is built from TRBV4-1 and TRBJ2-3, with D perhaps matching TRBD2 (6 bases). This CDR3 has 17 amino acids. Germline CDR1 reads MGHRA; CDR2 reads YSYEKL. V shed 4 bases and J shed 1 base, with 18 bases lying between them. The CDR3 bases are TGCGCCAGCAGCCCACGCCCCCACGGGGGACGCACAGATACGCAGTATTTT. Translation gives CASSPRPHGGRTDTQYF.

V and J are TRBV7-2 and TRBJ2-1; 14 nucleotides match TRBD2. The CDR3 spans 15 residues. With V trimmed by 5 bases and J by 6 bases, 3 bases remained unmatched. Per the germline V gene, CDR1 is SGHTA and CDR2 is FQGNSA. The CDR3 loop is CASSPGTSGSNEQFF. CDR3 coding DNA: TGTGCCAGCAGCCCCGGGACTAGCGGGAGCAATGAGCAGTTCTTC. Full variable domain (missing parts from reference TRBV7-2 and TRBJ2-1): GAGVSQSPSNKVTEKGKDVELRCDPISGHTALYWYRQSLGQGLEFLIYFQGNSAPDKSGLPSDRFSAERTGGSVSTLTIQRTQQEDSAVYLCASSPGTSGSNEQFFGPGTRLTVL.

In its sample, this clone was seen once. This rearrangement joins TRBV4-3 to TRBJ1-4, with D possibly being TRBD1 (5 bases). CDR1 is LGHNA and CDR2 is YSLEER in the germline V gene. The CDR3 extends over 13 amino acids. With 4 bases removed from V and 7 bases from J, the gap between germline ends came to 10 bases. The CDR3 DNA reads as TGCGCCAGCAGCCGTCAGAGGGGTGAAAAACTGTTTTTT. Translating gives CASSRQRGEKLFF.

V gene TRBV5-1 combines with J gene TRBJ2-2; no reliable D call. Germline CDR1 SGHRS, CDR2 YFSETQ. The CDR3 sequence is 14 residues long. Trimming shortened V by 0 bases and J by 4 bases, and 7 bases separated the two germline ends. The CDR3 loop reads CASSLGYGTGELFF. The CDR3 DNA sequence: TGCGCCAGCAGCTTGGGGTACGGCACCGGGGAGCTGTTTTTT.

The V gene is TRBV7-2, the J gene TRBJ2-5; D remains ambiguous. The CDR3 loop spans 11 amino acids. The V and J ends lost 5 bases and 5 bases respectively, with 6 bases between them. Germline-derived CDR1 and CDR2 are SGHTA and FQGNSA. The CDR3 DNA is TGTGCCAGCAGCATAAGGGAGACCCAGTACTTC. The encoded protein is CASSIRETQYF.

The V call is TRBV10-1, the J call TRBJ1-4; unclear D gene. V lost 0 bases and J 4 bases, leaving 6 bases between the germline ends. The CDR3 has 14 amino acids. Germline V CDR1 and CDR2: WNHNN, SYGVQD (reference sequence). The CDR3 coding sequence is TGCGCCAGCAGTGAGTCGTGGAATAATGAAAAACTGTTTTTT. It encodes CASSESWNNEKLFF.

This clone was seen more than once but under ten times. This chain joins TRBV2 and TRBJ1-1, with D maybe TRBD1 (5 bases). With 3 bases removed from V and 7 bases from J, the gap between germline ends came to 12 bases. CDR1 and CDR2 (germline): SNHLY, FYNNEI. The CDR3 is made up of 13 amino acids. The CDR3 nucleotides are TGTGCCAGCAGTGAGGGGCGGGGCGGTGAAGCTTTCTTT. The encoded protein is CASSEGRGGEAFF.

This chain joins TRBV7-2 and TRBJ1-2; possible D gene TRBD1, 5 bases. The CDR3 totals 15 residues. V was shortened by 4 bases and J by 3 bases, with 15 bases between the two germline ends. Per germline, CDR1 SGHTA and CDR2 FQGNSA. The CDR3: CASSSEGTVHYGYTF. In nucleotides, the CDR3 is TGTGCCAGCAGCTCTGAGGGGACCGTTCACTATGGCTACACCTTC.

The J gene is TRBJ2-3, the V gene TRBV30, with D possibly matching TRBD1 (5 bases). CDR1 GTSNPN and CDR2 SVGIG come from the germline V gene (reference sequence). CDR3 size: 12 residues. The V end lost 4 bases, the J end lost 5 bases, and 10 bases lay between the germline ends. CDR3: CAWNPRVDTQYF. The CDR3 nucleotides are TGTGCCTGGAACCCCAGGGTAGATACGCAGTATTTT.

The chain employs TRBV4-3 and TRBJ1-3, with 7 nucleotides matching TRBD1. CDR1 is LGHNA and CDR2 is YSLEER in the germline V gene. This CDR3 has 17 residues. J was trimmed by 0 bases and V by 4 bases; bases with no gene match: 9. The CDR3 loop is CASSPATGSNSGNTIYF. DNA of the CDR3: TGCGCCAGCAGCCCAGCGACAGGGTCGAACTCTGGAAACACCATATATTTT.

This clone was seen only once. For the CDR3, the DNA is TGTGCCAGCAGTTCCCAACCGACAGGGAATCAGCCCCAGCATTTT. Protein: CASSSQPTGNQPQHF. The V and J genes are TRBV27 and TRBJ1-5; 7 bases are a match to TRBD1. This CDR3 comprises 15 residues. With 4 bases clipped from V and 4 bases from J, the junction kept 7 bases outside the gene matches. From germline, CDR1 is MNHEY and CDR2 SMNVEV (reference sequence).

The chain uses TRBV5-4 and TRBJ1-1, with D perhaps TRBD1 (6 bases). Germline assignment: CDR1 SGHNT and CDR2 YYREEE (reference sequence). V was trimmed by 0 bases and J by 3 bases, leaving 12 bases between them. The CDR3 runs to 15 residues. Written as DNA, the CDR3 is TGTGCCAGCAGCTTGGCCGTGGCAGGGGACACTGAAGCTTTCTTT. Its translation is CASSLAVAGDTEAFF.

CDR3 coding DNA: TGCGCCAGCAGTGGACAGATTAACACCGGGGAGCTGTTTTTT. It codes for CASSGQINTGELFF. This chain connects TRBV10-2 to TRBJ2-2, with D maybe TRBD1 (5 bases). With 4 bases removed from V and 2 bases from J, the gap between germline ends came to 8 bases. The CDR3 contains 14 residues. Germline CDR1 is WSHSY and CDR2 is SAAADI.

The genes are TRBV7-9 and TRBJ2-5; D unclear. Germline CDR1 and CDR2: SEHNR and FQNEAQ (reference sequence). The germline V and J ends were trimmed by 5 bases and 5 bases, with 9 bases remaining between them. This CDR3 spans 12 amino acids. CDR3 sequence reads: CASSGEWETQYF. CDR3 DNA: TGTGCCAGCAGCGGGGAATGGGAGACCCAGTACTTC.

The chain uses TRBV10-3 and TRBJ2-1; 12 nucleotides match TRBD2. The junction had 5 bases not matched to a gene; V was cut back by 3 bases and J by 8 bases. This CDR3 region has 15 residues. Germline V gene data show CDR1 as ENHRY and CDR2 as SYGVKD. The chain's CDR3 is CAISDATSGSDEQFF. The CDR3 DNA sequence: TGTGCCATCAGTGATGCGACTAGCGGGAGCGATGAGCAGTTCTTC.

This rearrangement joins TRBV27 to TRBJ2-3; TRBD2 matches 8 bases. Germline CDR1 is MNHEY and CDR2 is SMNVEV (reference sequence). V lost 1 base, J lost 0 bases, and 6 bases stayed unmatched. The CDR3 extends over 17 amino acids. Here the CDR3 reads CASSLLGTRVSTDTQYF. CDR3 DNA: TGTGCCAGCAGTTTATTAGGGACTAGAGTTAGCACAGATACGCAGTATTTT.